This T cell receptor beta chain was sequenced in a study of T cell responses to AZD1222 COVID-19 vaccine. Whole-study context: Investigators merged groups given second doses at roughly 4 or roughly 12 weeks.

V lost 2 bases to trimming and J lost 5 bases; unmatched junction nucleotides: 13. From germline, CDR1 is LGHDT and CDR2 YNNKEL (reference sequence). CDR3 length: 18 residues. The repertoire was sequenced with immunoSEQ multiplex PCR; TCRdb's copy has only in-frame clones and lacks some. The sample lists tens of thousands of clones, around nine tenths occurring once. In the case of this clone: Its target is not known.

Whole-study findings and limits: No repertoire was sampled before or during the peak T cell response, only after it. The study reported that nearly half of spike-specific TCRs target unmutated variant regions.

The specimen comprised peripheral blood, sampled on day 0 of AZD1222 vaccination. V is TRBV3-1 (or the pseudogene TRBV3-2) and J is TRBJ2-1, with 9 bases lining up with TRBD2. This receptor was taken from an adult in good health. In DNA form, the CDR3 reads TGTGCCAGCAGCCAACCCGGCCTTCTAGCGGGGATTAACAATGAGCAGTTCTTC. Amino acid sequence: CASSQPGLLAGINNEQFF.